This TCR beta chain was identified in a study of identical twins. The CDR3 is 14 amino acids. V gave up 2 bases and J gave up 6 bases; unmatched junction bases: 3. MiXCR, run by TCRdb on the 5' RACE reads, gives a single entry per CDR3 protein. The sample records 1.5 million to 2 million distinct CDR3 sequences, less than 35% being singletons. Study outcomes and limitations: Monozygotic twins shared more out-of-frame TCR alpha than recombination models predicted.

About this clonotype itself: Antigen specificity is unknown.

Input material: cord blood. The V and J genes are TRBV12-3 or TRBV12-4 and TRBJ2-7; TRBD2 agrees at 11 bases. This receptor was obtained from a newborn girl in good health. In DNA form, the CDR3 reads TGTGCCAGCAGTTTAATAGCGGGAGGGACCGAGCAGTACTTC. As protein: CASSLIAGGTEQYF.